One sample yielded the 2 T cell receptor beta chains listed below, sequenced in a study of cytotoxic CD8 clonotypes in ibrutinib-treated CLL (dated by TCRdb to about 2021). The library came from the immunoSEQ multiplex PCR assay. TCRdb mirrors the immuneACCESS table, restricted to in-frame sequences. Some clones are absent from its copies; in checked studies, under half trace to an unresolved V gene, and the reason for the others is unknown. This sample lists around 91,000 clones; about 86% were detected once. The top ten clones comprise under 7% of the sample. The specimen comprised PBMCs, sampled before ibrutinib treatment. The receptors come from a human donor with chronic lymphocytic leukemia.

This chain uses TRBV28 with TRBJ1-4, with D possibly matching TRBD1 (5 bases). Deletions cut 8 bases from V and 8 bases from J, with 12 bases between. The CDR3 is 12 amino acids. Germline CDR1 reads MDHEN; CDR2 reads SYDVKM. CDR3 protein: CASSGTAEKLFF. CDR3 coding DNA: TGTGCCAGCTCCGGGACGGCGGAAAAACTGTTTTTT.

This clone was observed a few times. This chain uses TRBV27 with TRBJ2-2, with D perhaps matching TRBD1 or TRBD2 (5 bases each). The CDR3 has 13 residues. With 3 bases removed from V and 5 bases from J, the gap between germline ends came to 7 bases. CDR1 is MNHEY, CDR2 SMNVEV, per germline (reference sequence). CDR3 region: CASSFGGTGELFF. CDR3 coding DNA: TGTGCCAGCAGTTTTGGGGGAACCGGGGAGCTGTTTTTT.